This is a list of T cell receptor beta chains from one sample in a study of response to subunit inactivated influenza vaccine. TCRdb ran MiXCR on the RT-PCR reads and lists one entry per CDR3 protein. The table includes hundreds of thousands of distinct CDR3 sequences, less than 20% detected once. Sequences were derived from PBMCs from blood, sampled roughly 12 days after vaccination. These receptors originate from a man in his fifties or sixties who received an inactivated influenza vaccine. Each CDR3 is given with its conserved first and last residue. The order of the fields is clone size, V gene, D gene, J gene, CDR3 DNA, CDR3 protein. The D gene is left open where the match is weak. Rows give clone size only sometimes, using once, few, many, or a class for an expanded clone.

>few|TRBV6-5|-|TRBJ1-5
TGTGCCAGCAGTTACTCCTCCGGGACACCCGCCGGGCCCCAGCATTTT
CASSYSSGTPAGPQHF
>few|TRBV7-2|-|TRBJ1-3
TGTGCCAGCAGCCAAGCGAACGCAAACACCATATATTTT
CASSQANANTIYF
>-|TRBV7-2|-|TRBJ2-2
TGTGCCAGCAGCTCGGCCCGGGAGTTGGGAACCGGGGAGCTGTTTTTT
CASSSARELGTGELFF
>-|TRBV20-1|TRBD1|TRBJ2-1
TGCAGTGCTAGAGATCTAGGACAGGGGGGGAATGAGCAGTTCTTC
CSARDLGQGGNEQFF
>few|TRBV7-6|TRBD1|TRBJ2-3
TGTGCCAGCAGCCGGACAGGGTGGGTTACGGAGGATACGCAGTATTTT
CASSRTGWVTEDTQYF
>-|TRBV7-9|TRBD2|TRBJ2-5
TGTGCCAGCAGCTCCGGGACTAGTGGGACCCAGTACTTC
CASSSGTSGTQYF
>few|TRBV5-1|-|TRBJ1-6
TGCGCCAGCGCTGTCGGGGGGGGTTTATCACCCCTCCACTTT
CASAVGGGLSPLHF
>few|TRBV7-2|-|TRBJ2-1
TGTGCCAGCAGCCCGCGGCTCGGTTTGTACAATGAGCAGTTCTTC
CASSPRLGLYNEQFF
>few|TRBV20-1|-|TRBJ2-1
TGCGTGGGAAACATTGACTATGAGCAGTTCTTC
CVGNIDYEQFF
>-|TRBV24-1|-|TRBJ2-6
TGTGCCACCAGTGACACCGGCTCTGGGGCCAACGTCCTGACTTTC
CATSDTGSGANVLTF
>few|TRBV7-2|-|TRBJ2-5
TGTGCCAGCAGTCCGAACGCCGGGAGAGCGACCCAGTACTTC
CASSPNAGRATQYF
>many|TRBV30|-|TRBJ2-1
TGTGCCTGGAGTAAGACTAGAAGGCAGTTCTTC
CAWSKTRRQFF
>-|TRBV20-1|-|TRBJ1-5
TGCAGTGCTAGAGATAAGTACAGCAATCAGCCCCAGCATTTT
CSARDKYSNQPQHF
>few|TRBV6-2/TRBV6-3|-|TRBJ1-1
TGTGCCAGCATTCTAACAGGGATTAACACTGAAGCTTTCTTT
CASILTGINTEAFF
>-|TRBV5-6|-|TRBJ2-7
TGTGCCAGCAACTTCCTACACTACGAGCAGTACTTC
CASNFLHYEQYF
>few|TRBV5-5|TRBD1|TRBJ2-2
TGTGCCAGCAGCTTGGAAGTCAGGGGGCGCGGCGGGGAGCTGTTTTTT
CASSLEVRGRGGELFF
>-|TRBV5-1|-|TRBJ1-1
TGCTCCAGCAGTCCTGGACAGATGAACACTGAAGCTTTCTTT
CSSSPGQMNTEAFF
>-|TRBV5-1|-|TRBJ1-1
TGCGCCAGCAGAAACCTCGGGGGATTCGGGACTGAAGCTTTCTTT
CASRNLGGFGTEAFF
>-|TRBV20-1|-|TRBJ2-3
TGCAGTGCTAGTTCCTACGACAGGCCCACAGATACGCAGTATTTT
CSASSYDRPTDTQYF
>-|TRBV7-2|TRBD1|TRBJ1-3
TGTGCCAGCAGTTTATATAGGGACAGCACCATATATTTT
CASSLYRDSTIYF
>-|TRBV4-1|-|TRBJ2-5
TGCGCCAGCAGCAATCAACAGGGTCAAGAGACCCAGTACTTC
CASSNQQGQETQYF
>-|TRBV6-5|TRBD2|TRBJ2-7
TGTGCCAGCAGTTACTCGGGAGGGATCCTCTCCTACGAGCAGTACTTC
CASSYSGGILSYEQYF
>-|TRBV12-3/TRBV12-4|-|TRBJ2-5
TGTGCCAGCAGTTTTCTAGAACAAGAGACCCAGTACTTC
CASSFLEQETQYF
>-|TRBV15|-|TRBJ2-1
TGTGCCACCAGCAGACAGGGAGGAAGCTCCTACAATGAGCAGTTCTTC
CATSRQGGSSYNEQFF
>once|TRBV9|TRBD2|TRBJ2-3
TGTGCCAGCAGCGTAGACGCGGGAGGCACAGATACGCAGTATTTT
CASSVDAGGTDTQYF
>few|TRBV6-4|TRBD1|TRBJ2-1
TGTGCCAGCAGGAAGGACAGGGCAACCAATGAGCAGTTCTTC
CASRKDRATNEQFF
>-|TRBV12-3/TRBV12-4|-|TRBJ2-1
TGTGCCAGCACCCTAAGGGTTAGCATTGAGCAGTTCTTC
CASTLRVSIEQFF
>-|TRBV20-1|TRBD1|TRBJ1-4
TGCAGTGCTAGACAGGGGGCGTTCTCTAATGAAAAACTGTTTTTT
CSARQGAFSNEKLFF
>many|TRBV29-1|-|TRBJ1-1
TGCAGCGTGAACAGGGTATTGTTGAACACTGAAGCTTTCTTT
CSVNRVLLNTEAFF
>few|TRBV20-1|TRBD2|TRBJ2-1
TGCAGTGCTAGAGATCTACTAGCGGGGGGTGAGCAGTTCTTC
CSARDLLAGGEQFF
>-|TRBV20-1|TRBD1|TRBJ1-2
TGCAGTGCTAGTTTGGGGACAGGGGATAACTATGGCTACACCTTC
CSASLGTGDNYGYTF
>few|TRBV4-3|-|TRBJ2-3
TGCGCCAGCAGCCAAGAAGGAAACAGGGCGAGCACAGATACGCAGTATTTT
CASSQEGNRASTDTQYF
>many|TRBV10-3|TRBD2|TRBJ2-3
TGTGCCATCAGTGAGCCGGGACTAGCGGGGGGGTATACGCAGTATTTT
CAISEPGLAGGYTQYF
>few|TRBV10-3|TRBD2|TRBJ2-1
TGTGCCATCACAGCGGGGGCTTTCAATGAGCAGTTCTTC
CAITAGAFNEQFF
>-|TRBV28|-|TRBJ1-1
TGTGCCAGCTGGGGGCGCGATACTGAAGCTTTCTTT
CASWGRDTEAFF
>-|TRBV20-1|-|TRBJ2-1
TGCAGTGCAAACAGGGCCCTTCGATTCAATGAGCAGTTCTTC
CSANRALRFNEQFF
>-|TRBV10-3|-|TRBJ2-2
TGTGCCATCAGTGAGTCCACGGGGGATATCACCGGGGAGCTGTTTTTT
CAISESTGDITGELFF
>-|TRBV3-1|-|TRBJ2-7
TGTGCCAGCAGCCAAGAAGCTTCTCGTCTGGCGGAATCCTACGAGCAGTACTTC
CASSQEASRLAESYEQYF
>few|TRBV10-2|-|TRBJ1-3
TGCGCCAGCACCCTGGGCCCTCAAAACACCATATATTTT
CASTLGPQNTIYF
>-|TRBV18|TRBD2|TRBJ2-7
TGTGCCAGCTCATCCCCTGGCGGGAGGGCCGTCTACGAGCAGTACTTC
CASSSPGGRAVYEQYF
>-|TRBV30|TRBD2|TRBJ2-1
TGTGCCTGGAGCCGGACTAGCGGGAGGATTGAGCAGTTCTTC
CAWSRTSGRIEQFF
>few|TRBV18|-|TRBJ2-7
TGTGCCAGCTCACCCGGAGAGACGGTTTCCTACGAGCAGTACTTC
CASSPGETVSYEQYF
>-|TRBV20-1|-|TRBJ2-5
TGCAGTGCTTCGAGCGGACAAGAGACCCAGTACTTC
CSASSGQETQYF
>few|TRBV12-3/TRBV12-4|-|TRBJ2-7
TGTGCCAGCAGTCCAGAGGGGGGCCCCCACGAGCAGTACTTC
CASSPEGGPHEQYF
>few|TRBV5-1|-|TRBJ2-1
TGCGCCAGCAGCTACCAGGGATCCTACAATGAGCAGTTCTTC
CASSYQGSYNEQFF
>-|TRBV28|-|TRBJ2-2
TGTGCCAGCACTCGGGGGACTTTAAACACCGGGGAGCTGTTTTTT
CASTRGTLNTGELFF
>-|TRBV27|TRBD1|TRBJ2-1
TGTGCCAGCAGTTCGACAGGGGGCTTTTCGAATGAGCAGTTCTTC
CASSSTGGFSNEQFF
>many|TRBV25-1|TRBD1|TRBJ1-6
TGTGCCAGCAGTGTAGGGACAGATAATTCACCCCTCCACTTT
CASSVGTDNSPLHF
>few|TRBV20-1|TRBD2|TRBJ2-1
TGCAGTGTCCTCCTGTACCGGGAGGGCCCCAATGAGCAGTTCTTC
CSVLLYREGPNEQFF
>many|TRBV5-1|TRBD1|TRBJ2-7
TGCGCCAGCAGCTTACTAACAGGGGAAAGGAGGTACGAGCAGTACTTC
CASSLLTGERRYEQYF
>-|TRBV4-3|-|TRBJ2-7
TGCGCCAGCAGCCAAGATGGCGAAACCTACGAGCAGTACTTC
CASSQDGETYEQYF
>few|TRBV20-1|-|TRBJ2-3
TGCAGTGCTAGAGACTTCGGCAGACACACAGATACGCAGTATTTT
CSARDFGRHTDTQYF
>many|TRBV12-3/TRBV12-4|-|TRBJ1-3
TGTGCCAGCAGCCTAGGGGTTTCTGATGGAAACACCATATATTTT
CASSLGVSDGNTIYF
>many|TRBV5-5|-|TRBJ2-5
TGTGCCAGCAGCTCTACCCGAGAGACCCAGTACTTC
CASSSTRETQYF
>-|TRBV27|-|TRBJ2-2
TGTGCCAGCAGTTCGTTTCGCCAGGGGGGTTATAACACCGGGGAGCTGTTTTTT
CASSSFRQGGYNTGELFF
>-|TRBV6-2/TRBV6-3|TRBD1|TRBJ1-5
TGTGCCAGCAGCACCTATCCTCAGGGGGATAGCAATCAGCCCCAGCATTTT
CASSTYPQGDSNQPQHF
>-|TRBV27|-|TRBJ1-1
TGTGCCAGCTCTCGACCCTCTGATAACACTGAAGCTTTCTTT
CASSRPSDNTEAFF
>few|TRBV5-1|-|TRBJ2-2
TGCGCCAGCAGCTTGGGCGACGGGGTCGGGGAGCTGTTTTTT
CASSLGDGVGELFF
>few|TRBV12-3/TRBV12-4|-|TRBJ1-5
TGTGCCAGCAAAGACGGCGCGCCCAATCAGCCCCAGCATTTT
CASKDGAPNQPQHF